The T cell receptor (beta chain) under discussion was sequenced for a study of T-cell reconstitution after alpha-beta-depleted transplantation in children. For this clonotype: Its target is unknown.

Study-wide findings and caveats: Some patients owed their high day-60 TCRbeta diversity to surviving recipient T cells and thymic progenitors.

The CDR3 sequence is 13 residues long. The V end was cut by 1 base, the J end by 3 bases, with 5 bases between. CDR1 and CDR2 (germline): LNHNV, YYDKDF (reference sequence). This sample's TCRbeta library carried unique molecular identifier barcodes. Each CDR3 protein gets one entry after TCRdb re-called the PCR reads with MiXCR. Here the sample spans about 420,000 distinct CDR3 sequences, 15% to 20% being singletons. The sequencing here drew on PBMCs, mostly from graft donor cells, taken 360 days after TCRalphabeta/CD19-depleted stem cell transplant. The chain links TRBV15 to TRBJ2-3; the D is unclear. The sequence came from a boy less than two years old who had a stem cell transplant for Wiskott-Aldrich syndrome, so the T cells may come from the graft donor. CDR3 sequence: CATSRGITDTQYF. For the CDR3, the DNA is TGTGCCACCAGCAGAGGGATAACAGATACGCAGTATTTT.